This entry concerns a single TCR beta chain. These data come from a study of T cell clusters in autoimmune cytopenias. Multiplex touch-down PCR amplified TRB using TRB-A and TRB-B pools in one tube. From the multiplex PCR reads, TCRdb lists one entry per CDR3 protein and no DNA. This repertoire comprises 12,000 or so distinct CDR3 sequences; its ten largest clones make up 20% to 25%. TRB was amplified from about 250 ng of peripheral blood genomic DNA per sample. Germline V gives CDR1 SGHDT, CDR2 YYEEEE. The CDR3 contains 16 residues. The same specimen was also included in a second study, on T cell repertoires in aging, cancer and after chemotherapy.

Sample: peripheral blood. The TCR sequence derives from a human donor in good health. This rearrangement joins TRBV5-6 to TRBJ2-3; TCRdb outputs TRBD2, but without DNA this stays unchecked. The CDR3 protein is CASRDLAGGGTDTQYF.